This TCR beta chain was retrieved from a study of response to subunit inactivated influenza vaccine. MiXCR, run by TCRdb on the RT-PCR reads, gives a single entry per CDR3 protein. The sample lists around 500,000 distinct CDR3 sequences, approximately 11% occurring once. The CDR3 runs to 15 residues. Germline CDR1 and CDR2: MNHNS and SASEGT. Trimming took off 6 bases at V and 6 bases at J, with 18 bases between the two ends. This specimen was PBMCs from blood, taken more than 35 days after vaccination. The receptor was derived from a man in his forties or fifties who received an inactivated influenza vaccine. This sequence joins TRBV6-1 and TRBJ1-5; D perhaps matches TRBD1 (6 bases). CDR3 in amino acids: CASSTGGGQGQPQHF. The CDR3 DNA is TGTGCCAGCAGCACTGGCGGGGGCCAGGGTCAGCCCCAGCATTTT.